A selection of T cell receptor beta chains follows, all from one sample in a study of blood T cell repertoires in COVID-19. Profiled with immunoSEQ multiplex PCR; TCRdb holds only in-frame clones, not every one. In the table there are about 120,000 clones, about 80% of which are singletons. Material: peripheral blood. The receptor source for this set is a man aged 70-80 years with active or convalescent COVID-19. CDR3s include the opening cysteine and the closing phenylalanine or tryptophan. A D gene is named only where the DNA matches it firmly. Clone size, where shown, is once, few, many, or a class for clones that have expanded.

cdr3_aa: CASSLVPGSYQPQHF
cdr3_nt: TGCGCCAGCAGCTTGGTCCCGGGGAGTTATCAGCCCCAGCATTTT
d_call: .
v_call: TRBV5-1
j_call: TRBJ1-5
clone_size: .

cdr3_aa: CASSTDRDGKNIQYF
cdr3_nt: TGTGCCAGCAGTACGGACAGGGATGGCAAAAACATTCAGTACTTC
d_call: TRBD1
v_call: TRBV6-6
j_call: TRBJ2-4
clone_size: .

cdr3_aa: CASSLVAGVGQETQYF
cdr3_nt: TGTGCCAGCAGCTTGGTAGCGGGGGTGGGGCAAGAGACCCAGTACTTC
d_call: TRBD2
v_call: TRBV7-8
j_call: TRBJ2-5
clone_size: .

cdr3_aa: CASGFTSGTGSSPLHF
cdr3_nt: TGTGCTAGTGGTTTTACTTCCGGGACAGGGTCTTCACCCCTCCACTTT
d_call: TRBD1
v_call: TRBV12-5
j_call: TRBJ1-6
clone_size: .

cdr3_aa: CASSWLAGSREQYF
cdr3_nt: TGCGCCAGCAGCTGGCTAGCGGGATCTCGTGAGCAGTACTTC
d_call: TRBD2
v_call: TRBV5-1
j_call: TRBJ2-7
clone_size: .

cdr3_aa: CASSVAPTRQGEKLFF
cdr3_nt: TGTGCCAGCAGCGTAGCCCCGACGAGGCAGGGAGAAAAACTGTTTTTT
d_call: .
v_call: TRBV9
j_call: TRBJ1-4
clone_size: .

cdr3_aa: CASSLDREAGYTF
cdr3_nt: TGTGCCAGCAGCCTGGACAGGGAGGCTGGCTACACCTTC
d_call: TRBD1
v_call: TRBV6-5
j_call: TRBJ1-2
clone_size: .

cdr3_aa: CASSLLAGYNEQFF
cdr3_nt: TGTGCCAGCAGCCTACTAGCGGGGTACAATGAGCAGTTCTTC
d_call: TRBD2
v_call: TRBV28
j_call: TRBJ2-1
clone_size: .

cdr3_aa: CASRQGTGPEAFF
cdr3_nt: TGTGCCAGCCGCCAGGGAACAGGACCTGAAGCTTTCTTT
d_call: .
v_call: TRBV18
j_call: TRBJ1-1
clone_size: .

cdr3_aa: CATSRAGTGNSPLHF
cdr3_nt: TGTGCCACCAGCAGAGCCGGGACAGGGAATTCACCCCTCCACTTT
d_call: TRBD1
v_call: TRBV15
j_call: TRBJ1-6
clone_size: .

cdr3_aa: CASSLMGQSNQPQHF
cdr3_nt: TGTGCCAGCAGTTTAATGGGACAGAGCAATCAGCCCCAGCATTTT
d_call: TRBD1
v_call: TRBV27
j_call: TRBJ1-5
clone_size: .

cdr3_aa: CASSNFPGDSGNTIYF
cdr3_nt: TGTGCCAGCAGTAACTTTCCAGGGGATTCTGGAAACACCATATATTTT
d_call: .
v_call: TRBV6-5
j_call: TRBJ1-3
clone_size: once

cdr3_aa: CASSRDPGEQYF
cdr3_nt: TGTGCCAGCAGCAGAGACCCGGGGGAGCAGTACTTC
d_call: .
v_call: TRBV6-5
j_call: TRBJ2-7
clone_size: few

cdr3_aa: CASSPAPGETQYF
cdr3_nt: TGTGCCAGCAGCCCCGCCCCGGGGGAGACCCAGTACTTC
d_call: .
v_call: TRBV7-2
j_call: TRBJ2-5
clone_size: .

cdr3_aa: CASSLKDSSYNSPLHF
cdr3_nt: TGCGCCAGCAGCCTAAAGGACAGCTCCTATAATTCACCCCTCCACTTT
d_call: .
v_call: TRBV5-1
j_call: TRBJ1-6
clone_size: .

cdr3_aa: CATSDPSGTGGRDTQYF
cdr3_nt: TGTGCCACCAGTGACCCGTCCGGGACAGGGGGCAGAGATACGCAGTATTTT
d_call: TRBD1
v_call: TRBV24-1
j_call: TRBJ2-3
clone_size: .

cdr3_aa: CASSFPPDRISYNEQFF
cdr3_nt: TGTGCCAGCAGTTTCCCGCCGGACAGGATCTCCTACAATGAGCAGTTCTTC
d_call: TRBD1
v_call: TRBV28
j_call: TRBJ2-1
clone_size: .

cdr3_aa: CASSDILAGKASYEQYF
cdr3_nt: TGTGCCAGCAGTGATATACTAGCGGGGAAAGCATCCTACGAGCAGTACTTC
d_call: TRBD2
v_call: TRBV6-1
j_call: TRBJ2-7
clone_size: once

cdr3_aa: CASSTTGGGTEAFF
cdr3_nt: TGTGCCAGTAGTACGACAGGGGGAGGAACTGAAGCTTTCTTT
d_call: TRBD1
v_call: TRBV19
j_call: TRBJ1-1
clone_size: once

cdr3_aa: CASSILQNTEAFF
cdr3_nt: TGTGCCAGCAGTATACTACAGAACACTGAAGCTTTCTTT
d_call: .
v_call: TRBV6-5
j_call: TRBJ1-1
clone_size: .

cdr3_aa: CASSSRTGGSRTSSGNTIYF
cdr3_nt: TGTGCCAGTAGTTCCAGGACAGGGGGTTCAAGGACTAGCTCTGGAAACACCATATATTTT
d_call: TRBD1
v_call: TRBV19
j_call: TRBJ1-3
clone_size: .

cdr3_aa: CASSPLSFQGLYEQYF
cdr3_nt: TGTGCCAGCTCACCTCTCAGCTTTCAGGGCCTCTACGAGCAGTACTTC
d_call: .
v_call: TRBV18
j_call: TRBJ2-7
clone_size: .

cdr3_aa: CASSLAGGSVNEQFF
cdr3_nt: TGCGCCAGCAGCTTGGCCGGGGGGAGCGTCAATGAGCAGTTCTTC
d_call: TRBD2
v_call: TRBV5-1
j_call: TRBJ2-1
clone_size: .

cdr3_aa: CASSRDSPLHF
cdr3_nt: TGTGCCAGCAGCCGGGATTCACCCCTCCACTTT
d_call: .
v_call: TRBV28
j_call: TRBJ1-6
clone_size: .

cdr3_aa: CASSLRGTSGETQYF
cdr3_nt: TGTGCCAGCAGTTTACGAGGGACTAGCGGGGAGACCCAGTACTTC
d_call: TRBD2
v_call: TRBV28
j_call: TRBJ2-5
clone_size: .

cdr3_aa: CATSDGAGPEAFF
cdr3_nt: TGTGCCACCAGTGATGGGGCCGGGCCTGAAGCTTTCTTT
d_call: .
v_call: TRBV24-1
j_call: TRBJ1-1
clone_size: .

cdr3_aa: CASSYPGLAGGDIQYF
cdr3_nt: TGTGCCAGCAGTTACCCGGGACTAGCGGGGGGGGACATTCAGTACTTC
d_call: TRBD2
v_call: TRBV7-2
j_call: TRBJ2-4
clone_size: .

cdr3_aa: CASSQDRGLAGVHNEQFF
cdr3_nt: TGCGCCAGCAGCCAAGACCGGGGTCTAGCGGGAGTCCACAATGAGCAGTTCTTC
d_call: TRBD2
v_call: TRBV4-3
j_call: TRBJ2-1
clone_size: .

cdr3_aa: CASGLEPGFGNTIYF
cdr3_nt: TGTGCTAGTGGTTTGGAACCGGGATTTGGAAACACCATATATTTT
d_call: .
v_call: TRBV12-5
j_call: TRBJ1-3
clone_size: few

cdr3_aa: CASSFATAFSYEQYF
cdr3_nt: TGTGCCAGCAGCTTCGCGACAGCCTTCTCCTACGAGCAGTACTTC
d_call: .
v_call: TRBV11-3
j_call: TRBJ2-7
clone_size: .

cdr3_aa: CASSHEGRDQPQHF
cdr3_nt: TGCGCCAGCAGTCACGAAGGGCGGGATCAGCCCCAGCATTTT
d_call: .
v_call: TRBV23-1
j_call: TRBJ1-5
clone_size: once

cdr3_aa: CATSRETAYNEQFF
cdr3_nt: TGTGCCACCAGCAGGGAGACAGCTTACAATGAGCAGTTCTTC
d_call: .
v_call: TRBV15
j_call: TRBJ2-1
clone_size: many

cdr3_aa: CSAKPSDEQYF
cdr3_nt: TGCAGTGCTAAACCTAGTGACGAGCAGTACTTC
d_call: .
v_call: TRBV20-1
j_call: TRBJ2-7
clone_size: many

cdr3_aa: CASSLDGGYTIYF
cdr3_nt: TGTGCCAGCAGCTTAGACGGGGGATACACCATATATTTT
d_call: .
v_call: TRBV11-2
j_call: TRBJ1-3
clone_size: .

cdr3_aa: CASSNRDKNTEAFF
cdr3_nt: TGTGCCAGTAGTAACCGGGACAAAAACACTGAAGCTTTCTTT
d_call: .
v_call: TRBV19
j_call: TRBJ1-1
clone_size: .

cdr3_aa: CASSLGQTNEQFF
cdr3_nt: TGCGCCAGCAGCTTGGGACAAACCAATGAGCAGTTCTTC
d_call: .
v_call: TRBV5-1
j_call: TRBJ2-1
clone_size: few

cdr3_aa: CASSLAGGGVTAEAFF
cdr3_nt: TGCGCCAGCAGCTTGGCGGGGGGCGGGGTTACCGCTGAAGCTTTCTTT
d_call: .
v_call: TRBV5-1
j_call: TRBJ1-1
clone_size: .

cdr3_aa: CASSPISGSNNEQFF
cdr3_nt: TGTGCCAGCAGCCCAATTAGCGGGAGTAACAATGAGCAGTTCTTC
d_call: TRBD2
v_call: TRBV4-2
j_call: TRBJ2-1
clone_size: .

cdr3_aa: CASSIAQGTGGHSPLHF
cdr3_nt: TGTGCCAGTAGTATAGCCCAAGGGACAGGGGGCCATTCACCCCTCCACTTT
d_call: TRBD1
v_call: TRBV19
j_call: TRBJ1-6
clone_size: .

cdr3_aa: CASRFRHSSYNEQFF
cdr3_nt: TGTGCCAGCAGATTCCGACATAGCTCCTACAATGAGCAGTTCTTC
d_call: .
v_call: TRBV5-5
j_call: TRBJ2-1
clone_size: few

cdr3_aa: CSASLLAGPFEQFF
cdr3_nt: TGCAGTGCTAGTTTACTAGCGGGACCATTTGAGCAGTTCTTC
d_call: TRBD2
v_call: TRBV20-1
j_call: TRBJ2-1
clone_size: .

cdr3_aa: CAISVGTSGDTGELFF
cdr3_nt: TGTGCCATCAGTGTAGGGACTAGCGGAGACACCGGGGAGCTGTTTTTT
d_call: TRBD2
v_call: TRBV10-3
j_call: TRBJ2-2
clone_size: .

cdr3_aa: CASSMAGSTNEKLFF
cdr3_nt: TGTGCCAGTAGTATGGCGGGCTCAACTAATGAAAAACTGTTTTTT
d_call: .
v_call: TRBV19
j_call: TRBJ1-4
clone_size: .

cdr3_aa: CAARGGPGKTDTQYF
cdr3_nt: TGTGCCGCCCGGGGGGGGCCGGGAAAAACAGATACGCAGTATTTT
d_call: TRBD2
v_call: TRBV10-3
j_call: TRBJ2-3
clone_size: .

cdr3_aa: CASSLRTGTSTETQYF
cdr3_nt: TGCGCCAGCAGCCTCAGAACCGGGACTAGCACAGAGACCCAGTACTTC
d_call: TRBD2
v_call: TRBV4-3
j_call: TRBJ2-5
clone_size: .

cdr3_aa: CASSKGLAAYNEQFF
cdr3_nt: TGCGCCAGCAGCAAAGGACTAGCAGCCTACAATGAGCAGTTCTTC
d_call: TRBD2
v_call: TRBV5-1
j_call: TRBJ2-1
clone_size: .

cdr3_aa: CASSLIQGDQAFF
cdr3_nt: TGTGCCAGCAGCTTGATACAGGGGGACCAAGCTTTCTTT
d_call: TRBD1
v_call: TRBV7-2
j_call: TRBJ1-1
clone_size: .

cdr3_aa: CASSPPLDSVFNTGELFF
cdr3_nt: TGTGCCAGCAGCCCCCCACTGGACAGCGTATTCAACACCGGGGAGCTGTTTTTT
d_call: .
v_call: TRBV7-3
j_call: TRBJ2-2
clone_size: .

cdr3_aa: CASSYSGSSNYGYTF
cdr3_nt: TGTGCCAGCAGTTACTCAGGGAGTTCCAACTATGGCTACACCTTC
d_call: .
v_call: TRBV6-5
j_call: TRBJ1-2
clone_size: .

cdr3_aa: CASSLGVGAGVGEQYF
cdr3_nt: TGTGCCAGCAGCTTAGGTGTGGGTGCGGGAGTAGGGGAGCAGTACTTC
d_call: TRBD2
v_call: TRBV11-2
j_call: TRBJ2-7
clone_size: .

cdr3_aa: CASSHPGLAGNTIYF
cdr3_nt: TGCGCCAGCAGCCACCCAGGGTTGGCGGGAAACACCATATATTTT
d_call: .
v_call: TRBV4-1
j_call: TRBJ1-3
clone_size: once

cdr3_aa: CLSGNGPNEQFF
cdr3_nt: TGTTTAAGCGGAAACGGACCCAATGAGCAGTTCTTC
d_call: .
v_call: TRBV6-5
j_call: TRBJ2-1
clone_size: .

cdr3_aa: CASSPDGGGSEKLFF
cdr3_nt: TGTGCCAGCAGCCCCGACGGGGGAGGTAGTGAAAAACTGTTTTTT
d_call: .
v_call: TRBV7-9
j_call: TRBJ1-4
clone_size: once

cdr3_aa: CASSVGQFGELFF
cdr3_nt: TGTGCCAGCAGCGTGGGGCAGTTCGGGGAGCTGTTTTTT
d_call: .
v_call: TRBV9
j_call: TRBJ2-2
clone_size: .